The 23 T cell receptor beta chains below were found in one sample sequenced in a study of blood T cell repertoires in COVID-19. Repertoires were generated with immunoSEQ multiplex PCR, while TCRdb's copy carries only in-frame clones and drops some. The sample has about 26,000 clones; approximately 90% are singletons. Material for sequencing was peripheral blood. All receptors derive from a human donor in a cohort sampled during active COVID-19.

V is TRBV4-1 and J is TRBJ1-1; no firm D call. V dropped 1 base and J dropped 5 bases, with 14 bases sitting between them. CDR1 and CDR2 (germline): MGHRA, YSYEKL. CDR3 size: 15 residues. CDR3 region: CASSQVSRVGTEAFF. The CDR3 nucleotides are TGCGCCAGCAGCCAAGTCAGCCGGGTTGGGACTGAAGCTTTCTTT.

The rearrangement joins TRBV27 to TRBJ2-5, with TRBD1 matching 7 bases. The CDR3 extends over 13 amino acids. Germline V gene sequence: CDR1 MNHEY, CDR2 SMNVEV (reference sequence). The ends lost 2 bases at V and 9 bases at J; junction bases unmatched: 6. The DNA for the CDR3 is TGTGCCAGCAGTTTAACAGGGGCCACGGCCCAGTACTTC. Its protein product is CASSLTGATAQYF.

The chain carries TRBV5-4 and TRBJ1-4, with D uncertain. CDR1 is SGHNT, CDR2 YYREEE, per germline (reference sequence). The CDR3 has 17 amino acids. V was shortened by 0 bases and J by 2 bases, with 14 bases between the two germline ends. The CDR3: CASSLGPKRYTNEKLFF. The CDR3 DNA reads TGTGCCAGCAGCTTGGGGCCCAAGCGGTATACTAATGAAAAACTGTTTTTT.

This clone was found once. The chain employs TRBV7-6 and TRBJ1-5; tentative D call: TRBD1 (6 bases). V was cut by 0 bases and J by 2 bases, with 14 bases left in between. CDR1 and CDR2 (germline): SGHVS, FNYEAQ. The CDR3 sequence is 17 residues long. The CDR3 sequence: CASSLAIGSGGNQPQHF. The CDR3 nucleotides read TGTGCCAGCAGCTTAGCGATAGGTTCAGGGGGCAATCAGCCCCAGCATTTT.

DNA of the CDR3: TGTGCCAGCAGTGGTAGCGACTCCTACAATGAGCAGTTCTTC. This translates into CASSGSDSYNEQFF. The V gene is TRBV6-2 or TRBV6-3, the J gene TRBJ2-1; D is possibly TRBD2 (5 bases). Trimming cost V 5 bases and J 0 bases, with 8 bases left between them. The germline V gene encodes CDR1 MNHEY and CDR2 SVGEGT. This CDR3 is 14 amino acids long.

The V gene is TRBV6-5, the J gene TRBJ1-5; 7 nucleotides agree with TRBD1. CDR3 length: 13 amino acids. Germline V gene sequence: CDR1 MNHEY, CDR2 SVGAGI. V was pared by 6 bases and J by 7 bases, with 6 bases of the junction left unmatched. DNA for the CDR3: TGTGCCAGCAGGGAGGGGGCGTGGCAGCCCCAGCATTTT. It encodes CASREGAWQPQHF.

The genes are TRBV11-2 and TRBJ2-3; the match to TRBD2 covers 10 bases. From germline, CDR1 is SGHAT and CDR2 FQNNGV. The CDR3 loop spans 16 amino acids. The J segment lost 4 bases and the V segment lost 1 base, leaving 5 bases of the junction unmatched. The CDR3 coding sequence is TGTGCCAGCAGCTTAGGAGCGGGGGGGGTCGCAGATACGCAGTATTTT. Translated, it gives CASSLGAGGVADTQYF.

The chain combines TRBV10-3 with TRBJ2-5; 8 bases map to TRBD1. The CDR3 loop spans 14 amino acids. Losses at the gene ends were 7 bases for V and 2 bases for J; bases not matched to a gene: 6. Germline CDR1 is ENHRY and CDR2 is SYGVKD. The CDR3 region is CAINSGTGQETQYF. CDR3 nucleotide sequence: TGTGCCATCAACTCCGGGACAGGTCAAGAGACCCAGTACTTC.

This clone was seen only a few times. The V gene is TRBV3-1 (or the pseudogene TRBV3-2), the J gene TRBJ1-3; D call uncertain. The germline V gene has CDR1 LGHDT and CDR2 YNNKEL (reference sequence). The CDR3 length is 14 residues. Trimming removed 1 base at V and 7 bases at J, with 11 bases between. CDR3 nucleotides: TGTGCCAGCAGCCAAGGAGGCAGTCGGAACACCATATATTTT. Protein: CASSQGGSRNTIYF.

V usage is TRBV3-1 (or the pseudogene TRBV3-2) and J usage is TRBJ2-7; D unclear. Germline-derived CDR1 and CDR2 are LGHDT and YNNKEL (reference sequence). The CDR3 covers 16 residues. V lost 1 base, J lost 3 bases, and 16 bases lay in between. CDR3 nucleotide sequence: TGTGCCAGCAGCCAAGGTCTTCCACGAACAAACTACGAGCAGTACTTC. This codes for CASSQGLPRTNYEQYF.

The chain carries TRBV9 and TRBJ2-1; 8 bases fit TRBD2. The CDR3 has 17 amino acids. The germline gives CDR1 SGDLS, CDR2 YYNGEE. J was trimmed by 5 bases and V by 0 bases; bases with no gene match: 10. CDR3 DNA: TGTGCCAGCAGCGTAGAGTTGCGCGGGGGGTTAAACAATGAGCAGTTCTTC. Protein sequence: CASSVELRGGLNNEQFF.

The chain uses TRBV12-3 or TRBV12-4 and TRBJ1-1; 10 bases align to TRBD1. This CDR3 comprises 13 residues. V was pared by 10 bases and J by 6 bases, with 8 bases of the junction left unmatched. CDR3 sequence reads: CATTGTGVAEAFF. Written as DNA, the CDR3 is TGTGCCACGACCGGGACAGGGGTCGCTGAAGCTTTCTTT.

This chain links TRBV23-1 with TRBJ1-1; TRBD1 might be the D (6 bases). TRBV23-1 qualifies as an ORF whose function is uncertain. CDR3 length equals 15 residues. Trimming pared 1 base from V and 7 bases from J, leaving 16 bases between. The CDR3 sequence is CASSQLGQGSGEAFF. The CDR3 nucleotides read TGCGCCAGCAGTCAATTGGGGCAGGGGTCGGGTGAAGCTTTCTTT.

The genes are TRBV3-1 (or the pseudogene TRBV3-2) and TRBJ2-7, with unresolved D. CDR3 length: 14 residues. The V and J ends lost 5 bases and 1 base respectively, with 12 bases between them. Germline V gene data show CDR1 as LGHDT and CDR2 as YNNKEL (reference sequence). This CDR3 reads CASSFSRQSYEQYF. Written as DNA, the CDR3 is TGTGCCAGCAGCTTCTCCCGCCAGTCCTACGAGCAGTACTTC.

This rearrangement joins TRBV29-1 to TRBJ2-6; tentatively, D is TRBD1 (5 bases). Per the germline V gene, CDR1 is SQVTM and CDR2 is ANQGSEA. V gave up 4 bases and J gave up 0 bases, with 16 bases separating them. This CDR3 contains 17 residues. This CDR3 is CSVVGFQGSSGANVLTF. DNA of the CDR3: TGCAGCGTTGTTGGGTTTCAGGGTAGCTCTGGGGCCAACGTCCTGACTTTC.

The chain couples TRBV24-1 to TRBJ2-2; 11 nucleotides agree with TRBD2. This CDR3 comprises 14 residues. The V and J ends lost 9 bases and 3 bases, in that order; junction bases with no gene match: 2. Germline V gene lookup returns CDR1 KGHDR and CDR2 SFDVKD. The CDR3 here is CATSSGGYTGELFF. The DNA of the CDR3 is TGTGCCACCTCTAGCGGGGGGTACACCGGGGAGCTGTTTTTT.

In DNA, the CDR3 is TGTGCCTGTAATGGCTACACCTTC. Its protein product is CACNGYTF. The chain employs TRBV30 and TRBJ1-2; no definite D call. The CDR3 covers 8 residues. Germline CDR1 and CDR2: GTSNPN and SVGIG (reference sequence). V was cut by 6 bases and J by 6 bases, with 2 bases left in between. Together with reference TRBV30 and TRBJ1-2, the CDR3 gives the full variable domain: SQTIHQWPATLVQPVGSPLSLECTVEGTSNPNLYWYRQAAGRGLQLLFYSVGIGQISSEVPQNLSASRPQDRQFILSSKKLLLSDSGFYLCACNGYTFGSGTRLTVV.

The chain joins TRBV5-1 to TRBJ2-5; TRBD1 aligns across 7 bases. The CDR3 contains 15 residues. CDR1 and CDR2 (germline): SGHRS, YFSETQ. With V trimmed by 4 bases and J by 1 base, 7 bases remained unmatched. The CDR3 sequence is CASSVQGQPQETQYF. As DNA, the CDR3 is TGCGCCAGCAGCGTACAGGGACAGCCCCAAGAGACCCAGTACTTC.

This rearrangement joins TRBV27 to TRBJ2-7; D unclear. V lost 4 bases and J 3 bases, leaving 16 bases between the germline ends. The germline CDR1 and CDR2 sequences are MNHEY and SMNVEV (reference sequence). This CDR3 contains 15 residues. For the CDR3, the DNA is TGTGCCAGCAGTTCCTCGGTGTCACCCTTCTACGAGCAGTACTTC. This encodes CASSSSVSPFYEQYF.

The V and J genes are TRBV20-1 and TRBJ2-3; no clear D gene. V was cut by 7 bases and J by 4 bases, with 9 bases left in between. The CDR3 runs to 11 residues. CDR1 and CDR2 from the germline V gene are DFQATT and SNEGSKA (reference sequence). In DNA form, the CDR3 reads TGCAGTGGAGTCAACTCAGATACGCAGTATTTT. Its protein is CSGVNSDTQYF.

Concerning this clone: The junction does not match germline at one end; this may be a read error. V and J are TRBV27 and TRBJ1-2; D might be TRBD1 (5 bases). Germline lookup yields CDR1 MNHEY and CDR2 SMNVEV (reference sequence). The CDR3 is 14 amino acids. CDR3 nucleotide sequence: TGTGTCAGCAGTGACAGAGAAACTAACTATGGCTACACCTTC. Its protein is CVSSDRETNYGYTF.

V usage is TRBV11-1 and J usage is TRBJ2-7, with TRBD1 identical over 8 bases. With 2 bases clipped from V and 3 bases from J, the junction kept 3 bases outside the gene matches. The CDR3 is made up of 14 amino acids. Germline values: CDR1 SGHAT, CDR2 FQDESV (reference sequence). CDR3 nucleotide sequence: TGTGCCAGCAGCTTAATGACAGGGGACTACGAGCAGTACTTC. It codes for CASSLMTGDYEQYF.

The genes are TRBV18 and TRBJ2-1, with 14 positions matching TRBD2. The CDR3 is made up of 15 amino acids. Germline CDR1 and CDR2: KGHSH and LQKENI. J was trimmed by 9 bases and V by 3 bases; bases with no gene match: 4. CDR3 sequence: CASSPPTSGRGEQFF. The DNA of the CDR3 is TGTGCCAGCTCACCTCCGACTAGCGGGAGGGGTGAGCAGTTCTTC.